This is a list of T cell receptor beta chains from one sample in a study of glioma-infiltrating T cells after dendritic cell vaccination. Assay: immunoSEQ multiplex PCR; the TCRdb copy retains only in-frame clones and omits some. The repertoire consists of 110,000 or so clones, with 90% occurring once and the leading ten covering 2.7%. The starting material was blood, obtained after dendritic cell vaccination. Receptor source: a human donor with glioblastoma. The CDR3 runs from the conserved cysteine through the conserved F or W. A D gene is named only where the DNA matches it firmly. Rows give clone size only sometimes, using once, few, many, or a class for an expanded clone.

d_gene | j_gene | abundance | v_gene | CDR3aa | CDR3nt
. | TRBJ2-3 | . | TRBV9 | CASSEGVASGTQYF | TGTGCCAGCAGCGAGGGGGTAGCCTCTGGTACGCAGTATTTT
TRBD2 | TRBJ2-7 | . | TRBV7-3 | CASSLGLAGGGSEQYF | TGTGCCAGCAGCTTAGGACTAGCGGGAGGAGGGAGCGAGCAGTACTTC
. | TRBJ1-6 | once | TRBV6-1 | CASSERVGGRSPLHF | TGTGCCAGCAGTGAGAGGGTTGGCGGTAGATCACCCCTCCACTTT
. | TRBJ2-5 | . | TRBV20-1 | CSASLVETQYF | TGCAGTGCGAGTTTAGTAGAGACCCAGTACTTC
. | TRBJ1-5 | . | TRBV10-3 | CAISDGTSNQPQHF | TGTGCCATCAGTGACGGGACAAGCAATCAGCCCCAGCATTTT
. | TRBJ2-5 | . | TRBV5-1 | CASSLTAQETQYF | TGCGCCAGCAGCTTGACAGCTCAAGAGACCCAGTACTTC
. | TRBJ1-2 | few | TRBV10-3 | CAISRQESNYGYTF | TGTGCCATCAGTCGACAGGAGAGCAACTATGGCTACACCTTC
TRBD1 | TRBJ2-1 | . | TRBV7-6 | CASSLVGTGSNEQFF | TGTGCCAGCAGCTTAGTGGGGACAGGAAGCAATGAGCAGTTCTTC
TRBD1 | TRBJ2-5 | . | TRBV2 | CASSDSTGGTETQYF | TGTGCCAGCAGTGACAGCACAGGGGGGACGGAGACCCAGTACTTC
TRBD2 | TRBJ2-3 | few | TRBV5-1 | CASSSYQRGVTDTQYF | TGCGCCAGCAGCTCCTACCAGCGGGGGGTCACAGATACGCAGTATTTT
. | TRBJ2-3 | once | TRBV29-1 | CSVDWRDTQYF | TGCAGCGTTGATTGGAGAGATACGCAGTATTTT
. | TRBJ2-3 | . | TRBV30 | CAWSHTGPDTQYF | TGTGCCTGGAGTCATACAGGGCCAGATACGCAGTATTTT
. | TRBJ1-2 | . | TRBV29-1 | CRVLGASGYTF | TGCAGGGTCCTGGGGGCCTCCGGCTACACCTTC
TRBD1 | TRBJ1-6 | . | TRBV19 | CASSIGQGSVNSPLHF | TGTGCCAGTAGTATAGGACAGGGATCGGTGAATTCACCCCTCCACTTT
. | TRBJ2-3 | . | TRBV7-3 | CASSLTGGTDTQYF | TGTGCCAGCAGCCTAACCGGGGGCACAGATACGCAGTATTTT
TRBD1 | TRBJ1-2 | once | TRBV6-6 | CASSSPGQGRYGYTF | TGTGCCAGCAGTTCTCCGGGACAGGGACGCTATGGCTACACCTTC
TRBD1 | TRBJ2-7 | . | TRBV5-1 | CASSLVPGQNYEQYF | TGCGCCAGCAGCTTGGTACCGGGACAGAACTACGAGCAGTACTTC